This T cell receptor beta chain is drawn from a study of blood T cell repertoires in COVID-19. Some clones are missing from TCRdb's copy, which holds only in-frame ones; the method was immunoSEQ multiplex PCR. The sample lists approximately 150,000 clones, roughly 81% seen once, with roughly 3.4% in the top ten. This clone was picked up one time. This same CDR3 is encoded by further DNA sequences in the sample. Unmatched junction bases numbered 3, after V lost 5 bases and J lost 6 bases. Germline CDR1 SEHNR, CDR2 FQNEAQ (reference sequence). CDR3 length: 13 amino acids. This chain uses TRBV7-9 with TRBJ2-1, with TRBD2 matching 8 bases. The sequence was collected from a woman aged 45-60 years with acute COVID-19. Specimen: PBMCs or T cells enriched from blood (not recorded which). This chain's CDR3 is CASSLGTSNEQFF. DNA for the CDR3: TGTGCCAGCAGCCTCGGGACTAGCAATGAGCAGTTCTTC.